This is a list of T cell receptor beta chains from one sample in a study of blood T cell repertoires in COVID-19. Libraries were prepared by immunoSEQ multiplex PCR; TCRdb keeps only in-frame clonotypes and omits some of them. The sample shows about 130,000 clones, around 80% of them seen only once. Material for sequencing was PBMCs or T cells enriched from blood (not recorded which). These receptors were obtained from a man aged 40-49 years with acute COVID-19. The conserved cysteine and the conserved F or W are not part of the CDR3 here. Not all rows give a size; the values are once, few, many and, for expanded clones, a class.

cdr3_length | clone_size | j_call | v_call | cdr3_aa
13 | - | TRBJ1-1 | TRBV10-3 | AISETGGYNTEAF
13 | - | TRBJ1-4 | TRBV9 | ASTGRGSTNEKLF
11 | - | TRBJ1-1 | TRBV29-1 | SVVQGMNTEAF
10 | few | TRBJ1-2 | TRBV3-1/TRBV3-2 | ASSQDQYGYT
12 | - | TRBJ1-2 | TRBV19 | ASSIGGGYYGYT
13 | - | TRBJ2-2 | TRBV7-9 | ASSLDRVDTGELF
13 | - | TRBJ2-7 | TRBV6-5 | ASSYSTSGFYEQY
14 | - | TRBJ1-2 | TRBV11-2 | ASSLARTDVNYGYT
14 | - | TRBJ2-7 | TRBV24-1 | ATSDSASGSTYEQY
10 | - | TRBJ1-2 | TRBV6-5 | ASSIRGDGYT
16 | - | TRBJ2-1 | TRBV19 | ASSPRGSGGLSYNEQF
14 | - | TRBJ2-3 | TRBV3-1/TRBV3-2 | ASSPSLAGGQDTQY
13 | - | TRBJ2-5 | TRBV7-2 | ASSLQGRFEETQY
13 | - | TRBJ1-5 | TRBV2 | ASRDRVRSNQPQH
13 | once | TRBJ2-3 | TRBV10-3 | AIGTSGGSTDTQY
13 | few | TRBJ2-1 | TRBV3-1/TRBV3-2 | ASSQGTSGSNEQF
12 | - | TRBJ1-2 | TRBV19 | ASSIVQGDYGYT
12 | - | TRBJ2-3 | TRBV10-3 | AIRSSGPTDTQY
11 | - | TRBJ1-1 | TRBV5-8 | ASSFFSNTEAF
12 | - | TRBJ1-2 | TRBV18 | ASSQSRGDYGYT
12 | - | TRBJ1-2 | TRBV2 | ASSESTGGRGYT
16 | - | TRBJ2-6 | TRBV21-1 | ASSRPVGLHSGANVLT
13 | - | TRBJ2-1 | TRBV11-2 | ASSLNSSPYNEQF
11 | - | TRBJ1-1 | TRBV2 | ASRSDRNTEAF
13 | - | TRBJ2-7 | TRBV19 | ASRNTGSIQSGQY
11 | - | TRBJ1-1 | TRBV7-6 | ASSLAPSTEAF
11 | - | TRBJ2-5 | TRBV19 | ASSIVGRGTQY